The T cell receptor (beta chain) under discussion was sequenced for a study of cytomegalovirus exposure and HLA in healthy donors. Study summary: A previous analysis identified around 120 million unique TCR beta sequences derived from 180 million or so T cells.

From germline, CDR1 is MNHEY and CDR2 SMNVEV (reference sequence). V gave up 4 bases and J gave up 4 bases, with 7 bases separating them. This CDR3 comprises 13 residues. Details on this clone: Its antigen remains unknown.

The PCR was carried out with 60 Vbeta primers and 13 Jbeta primers. Clones were sequenced by immunoSEQ multiplex PCR, and TCRdb holds only the in-frame ones, with some missing. This sample has some 190,000 clones, with around four fifths found just once. Study-wide points: In an earlier analysis, productive rearrangement rates for most beta V segments clustered near 87% or 30%.

The TCR was taken from a man aged 40-55 years in good health and CMV-seropositive. The chain joins TRBV27 to TRBJ2-2; tentatively, D is TRBD1 (5 bases). Sequencing was done on a sample of PBMCs. The CDR3 region is CASSSGFTGELFF. CDR3 sequence (DNA): TGTGCCAGCAGTTCAGGGTTCACCGGGGAGCTGTTTTTT.